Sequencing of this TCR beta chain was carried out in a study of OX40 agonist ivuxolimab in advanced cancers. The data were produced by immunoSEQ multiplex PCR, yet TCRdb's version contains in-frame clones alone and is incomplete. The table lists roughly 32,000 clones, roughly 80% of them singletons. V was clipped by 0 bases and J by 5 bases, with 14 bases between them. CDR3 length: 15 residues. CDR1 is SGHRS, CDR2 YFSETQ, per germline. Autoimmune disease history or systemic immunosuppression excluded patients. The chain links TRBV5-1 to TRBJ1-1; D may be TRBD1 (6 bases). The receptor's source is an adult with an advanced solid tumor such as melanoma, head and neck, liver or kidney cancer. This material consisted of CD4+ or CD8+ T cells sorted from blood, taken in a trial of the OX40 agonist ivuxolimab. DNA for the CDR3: TGCGCCAGCAGCTTGGCCACAAGAGGGGGGACTGAAGCTTTCTTT. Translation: CASSLATRGGTEAFF. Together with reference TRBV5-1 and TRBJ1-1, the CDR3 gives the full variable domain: KAGVTQTPRYLIKTRGQQVTLSCSPISGHRSVSWYQQTPGQGLQFLFEYFSETQRNKGNFPGRFSGRQFSNSRSEMNVSTLELGDSALYLCASSLATRGGTEAFFGQGTRLTVV.